This T cell receptor (beta chain) was documented in a study of cytomegalovirus exposure and HLA in healthy donors (dated by TCRdb to the late 2010s). For the study in its entirety: According to an earlier analysis of several hundred of the donors, 150 million to 200 million T cells yielded 117 million unique TCR beta sequences and about 300 Gb of sequence data. The study aimed to test whether cataloging public T cell receptors could reveal signatures of past pathogen exposure. An earlier analysis of 587 of the donors applied high-throughput TCR beta sequencing to assess whether each TCR beta V gene segment acted as functional or pseudogenic. Of the roughly 390 genotyped donors, 75% to 85% were placed in the genetic ancestry cluster associated with self-reported Caucasian donors. Along with the roughly 670-subject first cohort, a separate validation cohort of around 120 different subjects was used. To predict cytomegalovirus infection status, the study combined high-throughput TCR immunosequencing, statistical association of individual TCRs with disease status, and machine learning. Roughly 300 gigabases of sequencing data and 70 million to 100 million unique TCR sequences made up an early release that covered fewer than 650 HLA-typed donors. A later analysis re-examined previously published TCR beta repertoires from several hundred donors and added high-resolution HLA genotyping to investigate patterns of TCR occurrence. The number of donors typed differed by locus, with roughly 620-640 for A, B, C, DRB1 and DQB1, 522 for DQA1, over 600 for DPA1, and some 440 for DPB1. Rather than drawing on any new phenotypic data, the later analysis identified candidate immune exposures from TCR beta sequences and the way those sequences occurred across donors. Donor age, sex, ethnicity and CMV serostatus were collected together with the repertoire data. Among 300 to 500 genotyped donors of the cohort, an average of around 250,000 unique TCR beta nucleotide sequences was sequenced per donor, of which about 20% were non-productive. Because of strong linkage in the cohort, roughly five DR-DQ haplotypes were treated as single units for association and clustering. Class I and class II HLA loci were covered by the typing at four-digit resolution. The study used immunosequencing to profile the T cell repertoires of 600 to 850 subjects and linked those repertoires to cytomegalovirus serostatus. All discovery cohort repertoires had been generated using a single sequencing platform. A later genetic analysis used genome-wide SNP genotypes for about 65% of the 666 donors, treating that subset as a discovery cohort. Broader findings and caveats from the paper: A cluster of highly shared sequence variants was judged likely to represent a technical artifact of the sequencing pipeline. Linkage disequilibrium might explain the correlated functional status among segregating V segments, but an unknown experimental factor could not be excluded. Because HLA typing was missing for some donors at each locus, association tests included only the typed subset. A later analysis associated about 16,000 TCR beta sequences with specific HLA alleles at a false discovery rate of 0.05. Only TCR beta chains were sequenced in this cohort, and the absence of alpha or paired-chain data limited detectable features. According to a later genetic analysis, donors in an Asian-associated ancestry cluster had fewer N-insertions in productive TCRs than the roughly 670-donor mean. A few of the identified cytomegalovirus-associated TCR beta chains were confirmed in vitro to be specific for cytomegalovirus antigens. Compared with equally common non-associated chains, HLA-associated TCR beta chains in a later analysis were more clonally expanded and had lower generation probabilities. Broadly in line with IMGT annotations, most TCR beta V segments showed up in productive rearrangements about 87% or about 30% of the time in an earlier analysis of several hundred of the donors. According to a later analysis, parvovirus B19, influenza, CMV and Epstein-Barr virus appeared linked to several top co-occurrence clusters. The classifier was reported to diagnose cytomegalovirus status with high specificity and sensitivity in both the original cohort and the validation cohort. According to a later analysis, most CMV-associated TCR beta chains appeared to be HLA-restricted, and the HLA associations seemed to be driven largely by CMV exposure. Across donors, most TCR sequences were observed very rarely, whereas some public TCRs were present in many individuals. V-gene and J-gene trimming of TCR beta chains was associated with a missense DCLRE1C variant in a later genetic analysis, and the association was replicated in an independent cohort. Because counts were too low, seventeen rarely observed V segments, including chromosome 9 orphons, were excluded from the earlier analysis of around 590 of the donors. The study listed 150 to 200 TCR beta chains as associated with cytomegalovirus. Roughly uniform sequencing depth across donors was assumed in presence/absence analyses, although this assumption may not hold. Some IMGT-functional V segments, including TRBV6-2 and TRBV6-3, could not be distinguished by the 87-base-pair reads and were therefore excluded. A further reported finding was that TCR beta sequences accurately predicted the HLA-A and HLA-B alleles for most subjects in the first cohort. For the cohort, immune exposure information was limited to CMV serostatus. The authors suggested that the approach could potentially be extended to other disease states and immunological phenotypes. In a later analysis, TCR association rates were found to vary across HLA loci, with the most associated TCRs seen for DRB1 alleles and the fewest for HLA-C alleles. Assigning TCR associations to individual alleles was difficult when HLA alleles, especially DR and DQ, strongly co-occurred.

In total, approximately 610 healthy bone marrow donors made up the cohort. All cohort members were sampled while nominally healthy, although unrecorded immune exposures were likely present. The donor tested CMV seronegative and was one of the 352 seronegative cohort members. A peripheral blood sample was provided by each donor, and peripheral blood mononuclear cells were used for TCR beta sequencing. Genomic DNA was extracted from the blood cell samples with the Qiagen DNeasy Blood Extraction Kit. V is pared back by 11 bases and J by 2 bases, with 14 bases lying between the germline termini. The CDR3 contains 13 residues, cysteine and phenylalanine counted. Only the CDR3 region is kept as DNA, spanning 39 bases read in frame from base 1. From a lookup of the germline V gene, CDR1 and CDR2 are MNHNS and SASEGT. Remarks on this clone: No cognate antigen has been identified for it. No much larger clone exists at a distance of one base, and base qualities are not known.

The library came from the immunoSEQ multiplex PCR assay. The multiplex PCR relied on a mix of 60 forward primers for TCR Vbeta segments and 13 reverse primers for TCR Jbeta segments. The CDR3 region of rearranged TCR beta genes was amplified from genomic DNA with a multiplex PCR assay. Amplified TCR beta libraries were sequenced as 87-base-pair reads on the Illumina HiSeq System. Per the authors' processing: A later analysis counted approximately 84 million unique TCR beta chains across the 666 repertoires, and 10 million to 11 million of these chains were shared by at least two donors. Raw reads were error-corrected and collapsed into unique sequences with a nearest-neighbor algorithm that merged closely related sequences to remove PCR and sequencing errors. CDR3 sequences were aligned to IMGT reference sequences to assign V, D and J gene segments. For a sequence to be retained, at least a six-nucleotide match to both a V gene segment and a J gene segment was required. A rearrangement was called productive if the CDR3 had no stop codons and remained in frame with V and J, and every other rearrangement was called non-productive. Following IMGT convention, CDR3 was defined as the stretch from the second conserved V-encoded cysteine up to the conserved J-encoded phenylalanine. In an earlier analysis of roughly 610 of the donors, sequences lacking an unambiguous match to a single V gene segment were excluded. In an earlier analysis of around 590 of the donors, a V segment was called functional when productive rearrangements were above 56.7%, and segregating when the standard deviation between donors exceeded 5%. A statistical classification framework was built for diagnosing cytomegalovirus status from the catalog of TCR beta chain sequences. A later analysis assigned V and J genes by comparing TCR nucleotide sequences with IMGT/GENE-DB human TR gene sequences. Using the TCRdist pipeline, a later analysis assigned CDR3 sequences along with most-parsimonious VDJ recombination scenarios. In a later analysis, each TCR beta chain was defined by its CDR3 amino acid sequence together with its V-gene family, and reads without a unique V-gene family were excluded. To address suspected cross-contamination and a sequencing artifact, a later analysis removed a few hundred highly shared, low-generation-probability nucleotide sequences. A later analysis calculated a clonal expansion index for each public chain from normalized within-repertoire ranks of inferred template counts. Generation probabilities in a later analysis came from a VDJ recombination model fitted to out-of-frame rearrangements, and those results were checked against IGoR. In a later analysis, hypergeometric tests were used to score TCR-TCR, TCR-HLA and TCR-CMV co-occurrence, with a repertoire-size bias correction applied to TCR pairs. To estimate false discovery rates, a later analysis permuted the HLA or CMV assignments 20 times. A later analysis grouped co-occurring TCRs with DBSCAN, adding TCRdist sequence similarity when clustering within HLA-allele-positive subsets. Repertoires with fewer than 30,000 or more than 120,000 public chains, plus five repertoires with anomalous nucleotide sharing, were excluded from co-occurrence clustering. The immuneACCESS repertoire file appears here via TCRdb, limited to in-frame rearrangements. These files lack a portion of the clones; in checked studies, under half of the deficit traces to unresolved V genes, and the cause of the others is not known. D and trimming were read from the DNA, whereas the V and J calls and clone size are those reported in that table. This sample has 110,000 or so clones in its table, and approximately 80% of those were observed once. Approximately 1.5% of the sample is in the top ten clones.

This clonotype was sampled from a woman aged 18-35 years in good health and CMV-seronegative. What was sequenced was PBMCs. The receptor chain draws on TRBV6-1 and TRBJ2-3; the D segment could be TRBD1, given 5 matching bases. The CDR3 loop reads CAVLGALTDTQYF. The DNA sequence is as follows: TGTGCCGTCCTAGGGGCGCTCACAGATACGCAGTATTTT.